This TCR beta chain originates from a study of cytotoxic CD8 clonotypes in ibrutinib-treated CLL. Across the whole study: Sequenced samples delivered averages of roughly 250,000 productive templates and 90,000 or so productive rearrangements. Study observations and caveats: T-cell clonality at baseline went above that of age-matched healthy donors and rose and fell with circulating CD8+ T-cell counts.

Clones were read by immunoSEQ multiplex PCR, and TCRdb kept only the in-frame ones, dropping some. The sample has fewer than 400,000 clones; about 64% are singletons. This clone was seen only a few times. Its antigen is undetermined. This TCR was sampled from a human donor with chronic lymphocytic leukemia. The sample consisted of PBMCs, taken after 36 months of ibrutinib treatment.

The CDR3 DNA sequence: TGTGCCAGCAGTGAAGTGGGATTCTCTGGAAACACCATATATTTT. Amino acids: CASSEVGFSGNTIYF. The chain joins TRBV2 to TRBJ1-3; no firm D call. The germline V gene has CDR1 SNHLY and CDR2 FYNNEI. The CDR3 has 15 residues. Deletions cut 1 base from V and 0 bases from J, with 7 bases between.